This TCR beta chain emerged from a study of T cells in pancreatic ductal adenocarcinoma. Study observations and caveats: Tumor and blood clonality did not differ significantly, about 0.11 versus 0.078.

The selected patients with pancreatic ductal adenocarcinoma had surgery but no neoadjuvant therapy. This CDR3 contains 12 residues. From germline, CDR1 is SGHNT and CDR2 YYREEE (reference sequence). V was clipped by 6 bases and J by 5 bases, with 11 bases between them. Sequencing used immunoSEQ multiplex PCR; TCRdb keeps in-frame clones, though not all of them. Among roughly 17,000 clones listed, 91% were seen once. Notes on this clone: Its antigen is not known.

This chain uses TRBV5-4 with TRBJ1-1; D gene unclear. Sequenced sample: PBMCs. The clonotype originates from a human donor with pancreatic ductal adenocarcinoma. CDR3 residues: CASTPAGTEAFF. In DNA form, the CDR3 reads TGTGCCAGCACCCCGGCGGGGACTGAAGCTTTCTTT.